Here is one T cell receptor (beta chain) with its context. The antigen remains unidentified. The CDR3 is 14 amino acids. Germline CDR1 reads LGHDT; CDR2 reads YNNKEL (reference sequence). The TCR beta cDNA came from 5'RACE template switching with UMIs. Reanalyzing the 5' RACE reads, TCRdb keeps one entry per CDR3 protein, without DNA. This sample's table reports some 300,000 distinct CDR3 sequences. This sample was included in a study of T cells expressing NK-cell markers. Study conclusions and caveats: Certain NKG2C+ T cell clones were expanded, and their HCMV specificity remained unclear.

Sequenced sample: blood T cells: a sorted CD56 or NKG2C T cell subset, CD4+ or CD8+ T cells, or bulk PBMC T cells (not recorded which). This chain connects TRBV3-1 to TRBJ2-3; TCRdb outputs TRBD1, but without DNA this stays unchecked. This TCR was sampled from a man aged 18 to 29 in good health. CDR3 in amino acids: CASSPGTGPDTQYF.